These T cell receptor beta chains were read from a single sample in a study of blood T cell repertoires in COVID-19. This table comes from immunoSEQ multiplex PCR, and its TCRdb copy is limited to in-frame clones, with some not included. Of around 180,000 clones listed, roughly 84% are singletons. The material sequenced was peripheral blood. These receptors were obtained from a woman of 80 years or more with active or convalescent COVID-19. Both conserved end residues are part of each CDR3. The D gene is left open where the match is weak. A row's size may be missing; if present it is once, few, many or a size class.

>once|TRBJ1-1|TRBD1|TRBV19
TGTGCCAGTAGGGAACAGGGGTTGAACACTGAAGCTTTCTTT
CASREQGLNTEAFF
>.|TRBJ1-3|.|TRBV30
TGTGCCTGGAGTGTAAGTGGAGGCGGAAACACCATATATTTT
CAWSVSGGGNTIYF
>.|TRBJ1-1|.|TRBV2
TGTGCCAGCACCCTGGGCCTTAACACTGAAGCTTTCTTT
CASTLGLNTEAFF
>.|TRBJ1-3|.|TRBV7-2
TGTGCCAGCAGTCTACAGGGAAACACCATATATTTT
CASSLQGNTIYF
>.|TRBJ1-4|.|TRBV9
TGTGCCAGCAGCCCCCCGCTTGCACAGGGAACTAATGAAAAACTGTTTTTT
CASSPPLAQGTNEKLFF
>.|TRBJ2-5|TRBD2|TRBV5-1
TGCGCCAGCAGCTTGATCAGTAGCGGGAGGCCAGAGACCCAGTACTTC
CASSLISSGRPETQYF
>many|TRBJ2-7|.|TRBV4-1
TGCGCCAGCAGCCAAGGGGAAGGACTCGAGCAGTACTTC
CASSQGEGLEQYF
>.|TRBJ1-2|TRBD1|TRBV5-1
TGCGCCAGCAGCGAGGGGGCCACGACTGGCTACACCTTC
CASSEGATTGYTF
>.|TRBJ2-5|.|TRBV7-6
TGTGCCAGCAGCCCTAGGGAGACCCAGTACTTC
CASSPRETQYF
>.|TRBJ2-7|.|TRBV2
TGTGCCAGCAGTGATAGCGGAGGCTCCTACGAGCAGTACTTC
CASSDSGGSYEQYF
>.|TRBJ2-3|.|TRBV6-1
TGTGCCAGCAGTGAAGCCCCCCTAACCAACCCGGGAGATACGCAGTATTTT
CASSEAPLTNPGDTQYF
>.|TRBJ1-3|.|TRBV10-3
TGTGCCATCAGTGATAAAGCGGGTGGAAACACCATATATTTT
CAISDKAGGNTIYF
>.|TRBJ2-5|TRBD2|TRBV18
TGTGCCAGCTCACCAGCGGGGGTTCGAGAGACCCAGTACTTC
CASSPAGVRETQYF
>.|TRBJ2-7|TRBD2|TRBV3-1/TRBV3-2
TGTGCCAGCAGCTACGATCTAGCGGGATTAGGCGAGCAGTACTTC
CASSYDLAGLGEQYF
>once|TRBJ1-1|.|TRBV7-9
TGTGCCAGCAGCTTAGTTGCGGCAGACACTGAAGCTTTCTTT
CASSLVAADTEAFF
>.|TRBJ2-3|TRBD1|TRBV28
TGTGCCAGCAGTCCCATAGGGGGCAGCAACGCAGATACGCAGTATTTT
CASSPIGGSNADTQYF
>once|TRBJ2-1|.|TRBV2
TGTGCCAGCAGACCTAGAGGGGGGGCTGAGCAGTTCTTC
CASRPRGGAEQFF
>.|TRBJ1-1|.|TRBV10-3
TGTGCCATCAGTCCTGCGGTGAACACTGAAGCTTTCTTT
CAISPAVNTEAFF
>once|TRBJ1-3|.|TRBV5-1
TGCGCCAGCAGCCTAGACAGCTCTGGAAACACCATATATTTT
CASSLDSSGNTIYF
>.|TRBJ1-1|.|TRBV29-1
TGCAGCGTTGAAGAGACCTACAGGGCCGTTGAAGCTTTCTTT
CSVEETYRAVEAFF
>.|TRBJ1-5|.|TRBV5-1
TGCGCCAGCAGCCCGACGGGGGACCTCAATCAGCCCCAGCATTTT
CASSPTGDLNQPQHF
>.|TRBJ2-7|TRBD2|TRBV28
TGTGCCAGCAGGGTGGGGGGGACTTTTTCCTCCTACGAGCAGTACTTC
CASRVGGTFSSYEQYF
>.|TRBJ1-6|TRBD1|TRBV5-1
TGCGCCAGCAGCTCGGGACAGAATAATTCACCCCTCCACTTT
CASSSGQNNSPLHF
>.|TRBJ2-5|TRBD1|TRBV19
TGTGCCAGTAGTGTTTTTGCAGGGGGCCCTTGGGAGACCCAGTACTTC
CASSVFAGGPWETQYF
>few|TRBJ1-2|TRBD1|TRBV30
TGTGCCTGGAGTAGGTCCGGAGAGGGGGCGGTGGGCTATGGCTACACCTTC
CAWSRSGEGAVGYGYTF
>.|TRBJ1-1|.|TRBV11-1
TGTGCCAGCAGCTTAGGGGCGAACACTGAAGCTTTCTTT
CASSLGANTEAFF
>once|TRBJ1-3|.|TRBV9
TGTGCCAGCAGCGTTGCGTTTAGCTCTGGAAACACCATATATTTT
CASSVAFSSGNTIYF
>.|TRBJ1-5|.|TRBV2
TGTGCCAGCAGTTCACAGGGATTTCCTCCCCAGCATTTT
CASSSQGFPPQHF
>.|TRBJ2-3|TRBD1|TRBV18
TGTGCCAGCTCACCTGACCGGGACAGAAGCACAGATACGCAGTATTTT
CASSPDRDRSTDTQYF
>.|TRBJ2-5|TRBD2|TRBV3-1/TRBV3-2
TGTGCCAGCAGCCAAGAGACTAGCCGGGAGACCCAGTACTTC
CASSQETSRETQYF
>.|TRBJ1-6|.|TRBV7-3
TGTGCCAGCAGCCTCCTGGGGGCGGGTGATTCACCCCTCCACTTT
CASSLLGAGDSPLHF
>.|TRBJ1-1|TRBD1|TRBV11-3
TGTGCCAGCAGTCTGACAGGGGGTACTGAAGCTTTCTTT
CASSLTGGTEAFF
>once|TRBJ1-4|.|TRBV2
TGTGCCAGCAGGAGACAGTCCCCTGCAACTAATGAAAAACTGTTTTTT
CASRRQSPATNEKLFF
>few|TRBJ1-2|.|TRBV3-1/TRBV3-2
TGTGCCAGCAGCCAAGCCGGAGGCGCTAACTATGGCTACACCTTC
CASSQAGGANYGYTF
>.|TRBJ1-5|.|TRBV6-4
TGTGCCAGCAGTGACTCCGGGACGGGGGATGACCAGCCCCAGCATTTT
CASSDSGTGDDQPQHF
>.|TRBJ1-1|TRBD1|TRBV27
TGTGCCAGCAGTTACAAGGGGGCAGGGACTGAAGCTTTCTTT
CASSYKGAGTEAFF
>.|TRBJ2-5|TRBD2|TRBV5-1
TGCGCCAGCAGCCCCGGACTAGCGGGAGGAGCGGAGACCCAGTACTTC
CASSPGLAGGAETQYF
>.|TRBJ2-7|TRBD2|TRBV20-1
TGCAGTGCTAGTTTGTTAGCGGGGGCCTACGAGCAGTACTTC
CSASLLAGAYEQYF
>.|TRBJ2-1|.|TRBV12-5
.
CASGSAPGNEQFF
>.|TRBJ1-1|.|TRBV11-3
TGTGCCAGCAGCTTGTCTGTGAACACTGAAGCTTTCTTT
CASSLSVNTEAFF
>few|TRBJ2-2|.|TRBV18
TGTGCCAGCTCACCCTTCGTTGGGCTCCCCGGGGAGCTGTTTTTT
CASSPFVGLPGELFF
>once|TRBJ2-3|TRBD2|TRBV3-1/TRBV3-2
TGTGCCAGCAGCCCTAGCGGGAGGGCCGTGACGACGCAGTATTTT
CASSPSGRAVTTQYF
>.|TRBJ2-7|TRBD2|TRBV15
TGTGCCACCAGCAACCACCAGGGACTAGCGGACTACGAGCAGTACTTC
CATSNHQGLADYEQYF
>.|TRBJ1-1|.|TRBV21-1
TGTGCCAGCACCGACCAACGGGGGACTGAAGCTTTCTTT
CASTDQRGTEAFF
>.|TRBJ1-1|.|TRBV18
TGTGCCAGCTCACCAGAGTCTGCGAACACTGAAGCTTTCTTT
CASSPESANTEAFF
>once|TRBJ1-1|.|TRBV27
TGTGCCAGCAGTTTTTTCGGGATTAACACTGAAGCTTTCTTT
CASSFFGINTEAFF
>.|TRBJ2-5|TRBD1|TRBV2
TGTGCCACCAGCGGACAGGGCCCAGAGACCCAGTACTTC
CATSGQGPETQYF
>.|TRBJ2-2|.|TRBV21-1
TGTGCCAGCAGCAAAGGGTGCCGGGTAAACACCGGGGAGCTGTTTTTT
CASSKGCRVNTGELFF
>.|TRBJ2-5|.|TRBV11-3
TGTGCCAGCAGCTTAGGTGGGGGCTCGCAAGAGACCCAGTACTTC
CASSLGGGSQETQYF
>.|TRBJ1-1|.|TRBV7-2
TGTGCCAGCAGCTTAGTTTTCATGAACACTGAAGCTTTCTTT
CASSLVFMNTEAFF
>.|TRBJ2-1|TRBD2|TRBV5-1
TGCGCCAGCAGCCCCCTGGGTAGCGGGGTCTCCTACAATGAGCAGTTCTTC
CASSPLGSGVSYNEQFF
>once|TRBJ2-5|TRBD2|TRBV24-1
TGTGCCACCGCGGGACTAGCGTTACAAGAGACCCAGTACTTC
CATAGLALQETQYF